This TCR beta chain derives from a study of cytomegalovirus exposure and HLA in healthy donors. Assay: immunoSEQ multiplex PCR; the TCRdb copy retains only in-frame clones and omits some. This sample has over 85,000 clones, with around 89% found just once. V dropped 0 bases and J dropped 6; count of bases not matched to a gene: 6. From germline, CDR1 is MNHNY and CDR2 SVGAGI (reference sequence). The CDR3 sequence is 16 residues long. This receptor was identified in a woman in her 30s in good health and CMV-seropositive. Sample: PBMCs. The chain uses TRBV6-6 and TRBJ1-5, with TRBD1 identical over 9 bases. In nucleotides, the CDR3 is TGTGCCAGCAGTTACTCAGGCGGACAGGGGCGTCAGCCCCAGCATTTT. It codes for CASSYSGGQGRQPQHF.